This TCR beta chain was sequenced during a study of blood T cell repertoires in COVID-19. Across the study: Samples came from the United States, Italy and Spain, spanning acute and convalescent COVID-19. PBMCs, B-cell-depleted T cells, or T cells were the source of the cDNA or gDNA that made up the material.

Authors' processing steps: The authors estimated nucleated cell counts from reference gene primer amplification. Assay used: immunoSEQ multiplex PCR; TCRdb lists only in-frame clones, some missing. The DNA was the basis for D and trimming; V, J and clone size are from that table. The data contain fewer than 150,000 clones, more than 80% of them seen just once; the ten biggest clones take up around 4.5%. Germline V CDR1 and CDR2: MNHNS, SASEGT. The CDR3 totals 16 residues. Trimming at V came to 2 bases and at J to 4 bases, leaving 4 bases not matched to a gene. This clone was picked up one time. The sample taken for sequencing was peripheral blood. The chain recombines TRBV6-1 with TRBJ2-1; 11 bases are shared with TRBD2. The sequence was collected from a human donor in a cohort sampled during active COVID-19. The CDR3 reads CASSEFSGGAYNEQFF. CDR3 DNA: TGTGCCAGCAGTGAATTTAGCGGGGGGGCTTACAATGAGCAGTTCTTC.